This passage covers 9 T cell receptor beta chains from one sample sequenced in a study of CXCR3-negative and CXCR3-positive naive CD8 T cells. Via 5' RACE with UMI labels, TRB cDNA libraries were prepared. TCRdb re-called the 5' RACE reads and gives one entry per CDR3 protein, without DNA. The table for this sample gives some 56,000 distinct CDR3 sequences. The sequenced sample consisted of memory CD8+ T cells from blood. The receptors stem from a human donor in good health. Some clones in this sample may be carry-over from other donors' samples.

J is TRBJ2-7 and V is TRBV6-6. CDR3 size: 13 residues. Germline V gene sequence: CDR1 MNHNY, CDR2 SVGAGI (reference sequence). The CDR3 sequence is CASSYDEAYEQYF.

The chain uses TRBV7-9 and TRBJ1-1; lacking DNA, the TRBD1 call made by TCRdb goes unchecked. Germline CDR1 SEHNR, CDR2 FQNEAQ (reference sequence). The CDR3 has 11 amino acids. This chain's CDR3 is CASRGDTEAFF.

This chain joins TRBV7-2 and TRBJ2-5; the D call from TCRdb, TRBD1, cannot be confirmed without DNA. Germline V gives CDR1 SGHTA, CDR2 FQGNSA. This CDR3 region has 15 residues. CDR3 loop: CASSLVGGIQETQYF.

CDR3: CSADFYNEQFF. The chain carries TRBV29-1 and TRBJ2-1. This CDR3 region has 11 residues. Per the germline V gene, CDR1 is SQVTM and CDR2 is ANQGSEA.

This rearrangement joins TRBV29-1 to TRBJ2-1; TCRdb designates TRBD1, a call that cannot be tested without DNA. CDR1 is SQVTM and CDR2 is ANQGSEA in the germline V gene. CDR3 length: 17 residues. The CDR3 protein is CSVEDLRGGTTYNEQFF.

J is TRBJ1-5 and V is TRBV27; TCRdb lists TRBD1, though no DNA is available to test this call. Germline-derived CDR1 and CDR2 are MNHEY and SMNVEV (reference sequence). This CDR3 comprises 15 residues. The CDR3 reads CASSLNREMGQPQHF.

The chain recombines TRBV7-9 with TRBJ2-6; TCRdb names TRBD1, which stays unverified in the absence of DNA. There are 16 residues in the CDR3. Germline-derived CDR1 and CDR2 are SEHNR and FQNEAQ (reference sequence). The CDR3 region is CASRPGTASGANVLTF.

The chain has TRBV25-1 and TRBJ2-5; TCRdb reports TRBD2, a call that lacks DNA to check it against. Per germline, CDR1 MGHDK and CDR2 SYGVNS. This CDR3 has 13 residues. The CDR3 is CASSAGAQETQYF.

V usage is TRBV29-1 and J usage is TRBJ2-7; TCRdb returns TRBD1, unconfirmable since there is no DNA. The CDR3 covers 15 residues. Germline loops: CDR1 SQVTM, CDR2 ANQGSEA. The CDR3 is CSVLLVGTDPYEQYF.